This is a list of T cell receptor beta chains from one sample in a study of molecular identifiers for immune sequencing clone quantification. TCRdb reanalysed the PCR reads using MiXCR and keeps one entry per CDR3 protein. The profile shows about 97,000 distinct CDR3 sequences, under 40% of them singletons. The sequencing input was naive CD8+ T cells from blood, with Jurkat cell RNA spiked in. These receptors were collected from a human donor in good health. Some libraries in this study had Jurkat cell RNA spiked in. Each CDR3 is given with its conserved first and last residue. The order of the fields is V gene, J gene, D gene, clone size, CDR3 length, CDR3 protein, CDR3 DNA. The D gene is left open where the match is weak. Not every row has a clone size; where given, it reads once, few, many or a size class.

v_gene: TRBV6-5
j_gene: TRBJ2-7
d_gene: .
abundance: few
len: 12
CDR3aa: CASKGRDYEQYF
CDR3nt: TGTGCCAGCAAAGGCAGGGACTACGAGCAGTACTTC

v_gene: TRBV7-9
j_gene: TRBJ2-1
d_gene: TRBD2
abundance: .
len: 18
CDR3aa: CASSSTLPPLAENNEQFF
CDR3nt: TGTGCCAGCAGCTCTACTTTACCACCACTAGCGGAAAACAATGAGCAGTTCTTC

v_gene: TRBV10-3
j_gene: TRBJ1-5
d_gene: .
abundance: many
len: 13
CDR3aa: CAAGGGGNQPQHF
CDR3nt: TGTGCCGCCGGGGGAGGGGGCAATCAGCCCCAGCATTTT

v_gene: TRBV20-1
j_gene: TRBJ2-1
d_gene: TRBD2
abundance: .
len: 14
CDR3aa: CSGQRGDYYNEQFF
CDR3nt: TGCAGTGGTCAGCGGGGGGATTACTACAATGAGCAGTTCTTC

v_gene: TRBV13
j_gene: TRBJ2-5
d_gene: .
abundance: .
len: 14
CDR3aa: CASSSSDREETQNF
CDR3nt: TGTGCCAGCAGCTCGAGTGATCGGGAAGAGACCCAGAACTTC

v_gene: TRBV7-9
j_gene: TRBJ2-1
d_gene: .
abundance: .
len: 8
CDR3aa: CAIETQFF
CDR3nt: TGTGCCATCGAGACCCAGTTCTTC

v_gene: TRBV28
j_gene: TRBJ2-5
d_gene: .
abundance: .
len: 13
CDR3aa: CANSLEGLETQYF
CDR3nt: TGTGCCAACAGTTTGGAGGGGTTGGAGACCCAGTACTTC

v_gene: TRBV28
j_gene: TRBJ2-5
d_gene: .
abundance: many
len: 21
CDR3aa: CASSLNGLATGPAPHQETQYF
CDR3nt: TGTGCCAGCAGTTTAAACGGGTTGGCAACCGGCCCTGCCCCCCACCAAGAGACCCAGTACTTC

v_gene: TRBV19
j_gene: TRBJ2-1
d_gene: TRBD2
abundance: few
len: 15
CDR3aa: CASSIVAGVRNEQFF
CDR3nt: TGTGCCAGTAGTATAGTTGCGGGAGTTCGCAATGAGCAGTTCTTC

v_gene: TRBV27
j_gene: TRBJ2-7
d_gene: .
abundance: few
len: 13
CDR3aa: CASKGRGGDEQYF
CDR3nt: TGTGCCAGTAAGGGGCGAGGAGGTGACGAGCAGTACTTC

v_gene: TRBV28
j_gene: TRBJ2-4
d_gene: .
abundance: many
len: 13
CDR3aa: CASSLNPGHIQYF
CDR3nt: TGTGCCAGCAGTTTAAACCCCGGCCACATTCAGTACTTC

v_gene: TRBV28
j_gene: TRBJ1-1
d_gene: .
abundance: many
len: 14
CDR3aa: CASSPRTRNTEAFF
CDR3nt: TGTGCCAGCAGCCCGAGGACAAGGAACACTGAAGCTTTCTTT

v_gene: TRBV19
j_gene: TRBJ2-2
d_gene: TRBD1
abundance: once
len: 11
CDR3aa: CASRQGQELFF
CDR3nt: TGTGCCAGCCGACAGGGACAGGAGCTGTTTTTT

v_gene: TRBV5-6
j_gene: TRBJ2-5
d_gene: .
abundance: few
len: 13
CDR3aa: CASSFGQAGGQYF
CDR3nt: TGTGCCAGCAGCTTCGGACAGGCCGGGGGCCAGTACTTC

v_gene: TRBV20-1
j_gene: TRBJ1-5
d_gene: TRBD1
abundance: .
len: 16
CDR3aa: CSARELTGGANQPQHF
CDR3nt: TGCAGTGCCAGAGAATTGACAGGGGGAGCAAATCAGCCCCAGCATTTT

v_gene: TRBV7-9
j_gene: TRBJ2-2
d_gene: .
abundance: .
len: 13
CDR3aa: CASSPRVTGELFF
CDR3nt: TGTGCCAGCAGCCCCAGGGTAACCGGGGAGCTGTTTTTT

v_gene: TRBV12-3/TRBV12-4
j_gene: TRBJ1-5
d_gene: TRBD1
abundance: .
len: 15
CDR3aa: CASSSPGQGIVPQLF
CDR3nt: TGTGCCAGCAGTTCCCCGGGACAGGGTATCGTACCCCAGCTTTTT

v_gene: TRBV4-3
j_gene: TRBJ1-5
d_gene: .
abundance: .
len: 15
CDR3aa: CASSPTHRANQPQHF
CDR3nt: TGCGCCAGCAGCCCTACCCACAGGGCGAATCAGCCCCAGCATTTT

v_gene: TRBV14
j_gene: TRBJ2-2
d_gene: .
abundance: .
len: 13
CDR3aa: CASSQLLTGELFF
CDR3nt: TGTGCCAGCAGCCAATTACTCACCGGGGAGCTGTTTTTT

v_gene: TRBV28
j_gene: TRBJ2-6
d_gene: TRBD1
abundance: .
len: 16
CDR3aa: CASSSGTGPGTNVLTF
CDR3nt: TGTGCCAGCAGCTCCGGGACAGGGCCGGGGACCAACGTCCTGACTTTC

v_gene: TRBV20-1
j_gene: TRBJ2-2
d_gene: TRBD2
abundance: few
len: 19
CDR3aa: CSAHPTVLAGGPITGELFF
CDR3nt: TGCAGTGCCCACCCGACGGTACTAGCGGGAGGACCAATCACCGGGGAGCTGTTTTTT

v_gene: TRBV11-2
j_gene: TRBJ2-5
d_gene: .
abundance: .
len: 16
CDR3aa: CASSLVRADAQETQYF
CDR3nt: TGTGCCAGCAGCTTAGTCCGGGCAGACGCACAAGAGACCCAGTACTTC

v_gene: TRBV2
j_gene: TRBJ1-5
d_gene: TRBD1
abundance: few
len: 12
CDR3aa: CASQGVNQPQHF
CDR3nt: TGTGCCAGCCAGGGGGTAAACCAGCCCCAGCATTTT

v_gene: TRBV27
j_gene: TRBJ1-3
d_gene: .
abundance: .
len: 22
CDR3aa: CASSLRVPGTRILGLSGNTIYF
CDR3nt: TGTGCCAGCAGTTTGAGGGTCCCTGGTACCCGAATCTTGGGGCTCTCTGGAAACACCATATATTTT

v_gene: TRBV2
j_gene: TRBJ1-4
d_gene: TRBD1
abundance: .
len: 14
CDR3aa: CASSGNRGYEKLFF
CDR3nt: TGTGCCAGCAGTGGGAACAGGGGGTATGAAAAACTGTTTTTT

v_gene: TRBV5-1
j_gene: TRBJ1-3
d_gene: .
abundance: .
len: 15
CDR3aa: CASRPGLYFRNTKYF
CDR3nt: TGCGCCAGCCGTCCGGGACTTTACTTTCGAAACACCAAATATTTT

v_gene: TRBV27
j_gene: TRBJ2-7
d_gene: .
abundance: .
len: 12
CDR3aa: CASRLVWGEQYF
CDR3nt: TGTGCCAGCAGATTAGTTTGGGGCGAGCAGTACTTC

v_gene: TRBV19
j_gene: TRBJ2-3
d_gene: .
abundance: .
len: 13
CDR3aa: CASKETGTDTQYF
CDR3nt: TGTGCCAGTAAGGAGACAGGCACAGATACGCAGTATTTT

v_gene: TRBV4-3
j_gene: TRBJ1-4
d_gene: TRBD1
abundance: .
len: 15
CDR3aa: CASSHGTGHNETLFF
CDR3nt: TGCGCCAGCAGCCATGGGACAGGGCATAATGAAACACTGTTTTTT

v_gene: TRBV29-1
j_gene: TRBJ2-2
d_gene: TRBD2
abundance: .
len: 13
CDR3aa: CSGSGRADGELFF
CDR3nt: TGCAGCGGTAGCGGGAGGGCCGATGGGGAGCTGTTTTTT

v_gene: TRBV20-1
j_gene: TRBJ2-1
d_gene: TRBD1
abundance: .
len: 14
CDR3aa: CSASPYRGDDEQFF
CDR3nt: TGCAGTGCTTCCCCGTACAGGGGAGACGATGAGCAGTTCTTC

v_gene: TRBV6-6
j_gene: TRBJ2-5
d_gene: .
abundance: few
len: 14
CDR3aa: CASSTDSPRETQYF
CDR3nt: TGTGCCAGCAGTACCGACAGCCCGAGAGAGACCCAGTACTTC

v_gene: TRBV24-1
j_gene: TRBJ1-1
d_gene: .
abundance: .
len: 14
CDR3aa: CATSDDRMNTEAFF
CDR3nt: TGTGCCACCAGTGATGACAGGATGAACACTGAAGCTTTCTTT

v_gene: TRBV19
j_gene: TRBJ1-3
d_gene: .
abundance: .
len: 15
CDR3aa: CASSIGKSSGNTIYF
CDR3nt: TGTGCCAGTAGTATAGGAAAAAGCTCTGGAAACACCATATATTTT

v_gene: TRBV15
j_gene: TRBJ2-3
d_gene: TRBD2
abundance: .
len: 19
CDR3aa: CATGRDLGTTSGRGDTQYF
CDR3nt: TGTGCCACCGGCAGAGATCTGGGAACGACTAGCGGGAGGGGCGATACGCAGTATTTT

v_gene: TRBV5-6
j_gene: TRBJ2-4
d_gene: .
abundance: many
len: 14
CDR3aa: CASSSDRTRGIQYF
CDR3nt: TGTGCCAGCAGCTCCGATAGAACCCGTGGCATTCAGTACTTC

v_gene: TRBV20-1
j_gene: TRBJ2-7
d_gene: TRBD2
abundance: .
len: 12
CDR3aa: CSTTSGSYEQYF
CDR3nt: TGCAGTACGACTAGCGGGAGTTACGAGCAGTACTTC

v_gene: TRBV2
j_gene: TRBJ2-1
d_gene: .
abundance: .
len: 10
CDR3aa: CASSVAELFF
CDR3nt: TGTGCCAGCAGTGTTGCCGAGCTGTTCTTC

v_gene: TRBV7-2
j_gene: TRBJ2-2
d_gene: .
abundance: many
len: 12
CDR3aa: CAGQPNTGELFF
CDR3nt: TGTGCGGGACAACCGAACACCGGGGAGCTGTTTTTT

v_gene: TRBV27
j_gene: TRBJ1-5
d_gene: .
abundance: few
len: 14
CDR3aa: CASSLSYSNQPQHF
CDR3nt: TGTGCCAGCAGTTTGTCATATAGCAATCAGCCCCAGCATTTT

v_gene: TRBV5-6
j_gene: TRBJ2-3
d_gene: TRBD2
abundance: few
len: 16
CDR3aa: CASSWPTSEITDTQYF
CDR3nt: TGTGCCAGCAGCTGGCCGACTAGCGAAATCACAGATACGCAGTATTTT

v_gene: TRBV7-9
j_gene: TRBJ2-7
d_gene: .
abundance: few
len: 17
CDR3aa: CASSGRRGRGGVNEQYF
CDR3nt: TGTGCCAGCAGCGGTCGTCGGGGGCGAGGTGGTGTGAACGAGCAGTACTTC

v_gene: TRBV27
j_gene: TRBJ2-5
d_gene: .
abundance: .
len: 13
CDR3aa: CASSSAVGETQYF
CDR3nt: TGTGCCAGCAGTTCGGCGGTGGGGGAGACCCAGTACTTC

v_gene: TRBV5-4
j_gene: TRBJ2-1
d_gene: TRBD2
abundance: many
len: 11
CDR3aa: CASSWSGAPAF
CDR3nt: TGTGCCAGCAGCTGGAGCGGGGCCCCCGCGTTC

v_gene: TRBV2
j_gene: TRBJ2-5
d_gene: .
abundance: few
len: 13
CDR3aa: CASSDTGAETQYF
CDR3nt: TGTGCCAGCAGTGATACAGGCGCCGAGACCCAGTACTTC

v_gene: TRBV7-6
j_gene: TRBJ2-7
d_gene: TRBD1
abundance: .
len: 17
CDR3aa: CASSLSLGGQETYEQYF
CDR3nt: TGTGCCAGCAGCTTATCGTTGGGGGGACAGGAGACCTACGAGCAGTACTTC

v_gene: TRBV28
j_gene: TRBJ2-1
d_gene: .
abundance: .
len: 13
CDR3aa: CASSIFREREQFF
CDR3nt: TGTGCCAGCAGTATTTTCAGGGAAAGGGAGCAGTTCTTC

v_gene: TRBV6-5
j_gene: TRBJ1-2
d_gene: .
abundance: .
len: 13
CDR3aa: CARSPEGPGGYTF
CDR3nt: TGTGCCAGAAGCCCGGAAGGGCCAGGGGGCTACACCTTC

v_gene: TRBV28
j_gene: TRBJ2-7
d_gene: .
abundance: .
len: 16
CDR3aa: CAAQGGAGTESYEQYF
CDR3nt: TGTGCCGCTCAGGGGGGAGCCGGGACAGAGTCCTACGAGCAGTACTTC

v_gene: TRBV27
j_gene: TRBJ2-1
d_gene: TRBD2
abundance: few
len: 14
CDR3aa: CASSFGLAGGVQFF
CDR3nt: TGTGCCAGCAGTTTTGGACTAGCGGGAGGTGTGCAGTTCTTC

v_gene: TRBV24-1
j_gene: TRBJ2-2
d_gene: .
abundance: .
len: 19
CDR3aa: CATSDLDRPGVPNTGELFF
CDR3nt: TGTGCCACCAGTGACCTAGACAGGCCCGGGGTCCCGAACACCGGGGAGCTGTTTTTT

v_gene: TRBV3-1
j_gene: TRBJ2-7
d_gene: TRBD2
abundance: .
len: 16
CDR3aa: CAGSPLETSGRGEQYF
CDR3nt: TGTGCCGGCAGCCCGTTAGAGACTAGCGGGAGAGGCGAGCAGTACTTC

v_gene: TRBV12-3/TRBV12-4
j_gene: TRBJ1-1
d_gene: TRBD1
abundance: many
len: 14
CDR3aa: CASSSGQGSPEAFF
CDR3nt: TGTGCCAGCAGTTCGGGACAGGGATCCCCTGAAGCTTTCTTT

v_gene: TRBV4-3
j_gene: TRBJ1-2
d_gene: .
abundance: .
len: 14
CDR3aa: CACSQAGSDYGYTF
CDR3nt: TGCGCCTGCAGCCAAGCAGGGTCAGACTATGGCTACACCTTC

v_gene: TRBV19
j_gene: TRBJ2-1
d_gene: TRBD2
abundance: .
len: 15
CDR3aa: CASSPLAGSYNEQFF
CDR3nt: TGTGCCAGTAGTCCCCTAGCGGGATCCTACAATGAGCAGTTCTTC